This T cell receptor (beta chain) emerged from a study of T cell repertoires in ileal Crohn's disease. Trimming took 7 bases from V and 11 from J, leaving 19 bases between them. Per germline, CDR1 SGHDT and CDR2 YYEEEE. The CDR3 loop spans 14 amino acids. Profiled with immunoSEQ multiplex PCR; TCRdb holds only in-frame clones, not every one. Counted here are approximately 27,000 clones, 80% to 85% occurring once; the ten biggest clones make up 5.5% to 6.5%. The material sequenced was ileal tissue. The TCR originated in an adult with Crohn's disease. The gene calls are TRBV5-6 and TRBJ1-6; D may be TRBD1 (6 bases). CDR3 residues: CASSVRGAGPPLHF. The CDR3 nucleotides read TGTGCCAGCTCAGTCAGGGGAGCAGGTCCACCCCTCCACTTT.